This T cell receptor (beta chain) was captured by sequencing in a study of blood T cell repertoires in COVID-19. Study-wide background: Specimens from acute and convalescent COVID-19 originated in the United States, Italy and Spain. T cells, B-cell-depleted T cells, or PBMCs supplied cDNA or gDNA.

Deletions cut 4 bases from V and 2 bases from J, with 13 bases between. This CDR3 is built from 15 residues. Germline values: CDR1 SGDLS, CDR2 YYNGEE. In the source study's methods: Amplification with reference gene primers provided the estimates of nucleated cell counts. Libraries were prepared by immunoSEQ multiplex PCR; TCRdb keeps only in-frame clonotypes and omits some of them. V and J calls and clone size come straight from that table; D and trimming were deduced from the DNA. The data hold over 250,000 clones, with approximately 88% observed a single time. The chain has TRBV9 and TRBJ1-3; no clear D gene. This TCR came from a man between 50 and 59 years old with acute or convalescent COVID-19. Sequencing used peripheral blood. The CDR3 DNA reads TGTGCCAGCAGCCCGGGTCCTGTTGCTGGAAACACCATATATTTT. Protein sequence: CASSPGPVAGNTIYF.